Below, one T cell receptor (beta chain) is given with its context. The sample belongs to a study of control samples from healthy donors and cancer patients. Profiling relied on immunoSEQ multiplex PCR, and the TCRdb table lists in-frame clones only, not all of them. The table has 100,000 or so clones, roughly nine tenths seen once. This CDR3 has 12 amino acids. The V gene's germline CDR1 is SGHTS and CDR2 YDEGEE. V lost 1 base, J lost 4 bases, and 3 bases lay in between. The chain couples TRBV5-8 to TRBJ1-5; D is unresolved. The TCR comes from a woman between 25 and 40 years old in good health. The sequenced sample consisted of blood. This chain's CDR3 is CASSLYNQPQHF. CDR3 in DNA: TGTGCCAGCAGCTTGTATAATCAGCCCCAGCATTTT.